A selection of T cell receptor beta chains follows, all from one sample in a study of memory CD8 T cells in hepatitis C reinfection. The assay was immunoSEQ multiplex PCR, and TCRdb's table has in-frame clones only and misses some. The sample gives approximately 52,000 clones, under 90% of which show up once; roughly 1% is in the top ten. Material for sequencing was naive CD8+ T cells sorted from blood. The receptors here all came from a man younger than 35 with hepatitis C virus infection. Each CDR3 is given with its conserved first and last residue. Each record gives: V gene, J gene, D gene, clone size, CDR3 protein, CDR3 DNA. D genes are given only for firm matches. Rows give clone size only sometimes, using once, few, many, or a class for an expanded clone.

TRBV6-5,TRBJ1-5,.,.,CASRQEQPQHF,TGTGCCAGCAGACAGGAACAGCCCCAGCATTTT
TRBV5-4,TRBJ2-5,TRBD1,.,CASSSRQGARLETQYF,TGTGCCAGCAGCTCGAGACAGGGGGCGCGGTTAGAGACCCAGTACTTC
TRBV5-6,TRBJ2-3,TRBD2,.,CASSLWGGELISDTQYF,TGTGCCAGCAGCTTATGGGGGGGGGAGTTGATTTCAGATACGCAGTATTTT
TRBV6-1,TRBJ2-1,TRBD2,.,CASRPLLGGASDQFF,TGTGCCAGCAGACCTCTGCTCGGGGGGGCCAGCGACCAGTTCTTC
TRBV9,TRBJ2-1,TRBD1,.,CASSGGTGASYNEQFF,TGTGCCAGCAGCGGGGGAACAGGGGCCTCCTACAATGAGCAGTTCTTC
TRBV11-2,TRBJ2-2,TRBD2,.,CASSKGTSGSGELFF,TGTGCCAGCAGCAAGGGGACTAGCGGTAGCGGGGAGCTGTTTTTT
TRBV29-1,TRBJ1-2,.,.,CSVGAGQSYGYTF,TGCAGCGTTGGGGCAGGGCAAAGCTATGGCTACACCTTC
TRBV4-1,TRBJ2-3,TRBD2,.,CASSPLAGGGTDTQYF,TGCGCCAGCAGCCCCTTAGCGGGAGGAGGAACAGATACGCAGTATTTT
TRBV30,TRBJ2-4,.,.,CAWSPRGLNIQYF,TGTGCCTGGAGTCCCCGGGGTCTTAACATTCAGTACTTC
TRBV11-2,TRBJ2-2,.,.,CASSLLGESGELFF,TGTGCCAGCAGCTTACTAGGGGAATCCGGGGAGCTGTTTTTT
TRBV5-1,TRBJ1-6,TRBD1,.,CASSLGTGGLINSPLHF,TGCGCCAGCAGCTTGGGGACAGGGGGCTTAATTAATTCACCCCTCCACTTT
TRBV27,TRBJ1-6,.,.,CAIAERGGSPLHF,TGTGCCATTGCTGAAAGGGGAGGGTCACCCCTCCACTTT
TRBV19,TRBJ2-7,.,.,CASSITPGAYEQYF,TGTGCCAGTAGTATAACCCCGGGGGCCTACGAGCAGTACTTC
TRBV6-5,TRBJ2-3,.,.,CASRQGAGSTDTQYF,TGTGCCAGTAGACAGGGCGCGGGAAGCACAGATACGCAGTATTTT
TRBV27,TRBJ1-2,.,.,CASSLRSPIYGYTF,TGTGCCAGCAGTTTAAGGAGTCCTATCTATGGCTACACCTTC
TRBV28,TRBJ1-1,TRBD1,few,CASSSGQEAFF,TGTGCCAGCAGTTCGGGACAGGAAGCTTTCTTT
TRBV19,TRBJ1-1,.,once,CASSILGGANTEAFF,TGTGCCAGTAGTATTTTGGGAGGGGCAAACACTGAAGCTTTCTTT
TRBV2,TRBJ1-2,.,once,CASSDRQVFTLNYGYTF,TGTGCCAGCAGTGATAGACAGGTTTTTACCTTAAACTATGGCTACACCTTC
TRBV19,TRBJ1-5,TRBD1,few,CASSIGTGGGQPQHF,TGTGCCAGTAGTATAGGGACAGGGGGCGGTCAGCCCCAGCATTTT
TRBV30,TRBJ2-5,.,.,CAWRPTPGQETQYF,TGTGCCTGGAGACCGACACCCGGTCAAGAGACCCAGTACTTC
TRBV7-2,TRBJ2-2,TRBD2,.,CASSPTGGRANTGELFF,TGTGCCAGCAGCCCGACTGGCGGGAGGGCCAACACCGGGGAGCTGTTTTTT
TRBV4-3,TRBJ1-3,.,.,CASSPSFSSSSGNTIYF,TGCGCCAGCAGTCCCTCTTTTTCATCGAGCTCTGGAAACACCATATATTTT
TRBV6-5,TRBJ2-7,TRBD2,.,CASSKPGLELYEQYF,TGTGCCAGCAGCAAACCGGGACTAGAACTGTACGAGCAGTACTTC
TRBV19,TRBJ2-3,.,.,CASSIGGRRTDTQYF,TGTGCCAGTAGTATAGGAGGGAGGAGGACAGATACGCAGTATTTT
TRBV6-5,TRBJ1-2,.,.,CASSPLANYGYTF,TGTGCCAGCAGTCCCCTCGCTAACTATGGCTACACCTTC
TRBV27,TRBJ2-7,TRBD1,.,CASSFGTGGGEQYF,TGTGCCAGCAGTTTCGGGACAGGGGGCGGGGAGCAGTACTTC
TRBV5-4,TRBJ2-3,TRBD1,.,CASSLPGQGTDTQYF,TGTGCCAGCAGCCTCCCCGGACAGGGCACAGATACGCAGTATTTT
TRBV6-5,TRBJ1-5,.,.,CASSYRGKDPGSHF,TGTGCCAGCAGTTATCGGGGTAAGGACCCCGGATCGCATTTT
TRBV11-1,TRBJ1-5,TRBD1,.,CASSLTGGDQPQHF,TGTGCCAGCAGCCTAACAGGGGGTGATCAGCCCCAGCATTTT
TRBV6-5,TRBJ1-6,.,.,CASGRTYNSPLHF,TGTGCCAGCGGGAGGACCTATAATTCACCCCTCCACTTT
TRBV4-2,TRBJ2-4,.,.,CASSRLRDLAKNIQYF,TGTGCCAGCAGCCGGCTACGGGACTTAGCCAAAAACATTCAGTACTTC
TRBV28,TRBJ2-1,TRBD2,.,CATSWTSGDHEQFF,TGTGCCACCTCGTGGACTAGCGGGGATCATGAGCAGTTCTTC
TRBV7-9,TRBJ2-1,TRBD2,.,CASSYEGSGSGDEQFF,TGTGCCAGCAGCTATGAAGGGAGCGGGAGTGGGGATGAGCAGTTCTTC
TRBV6-5,TRBJ2-7,.,.,CASSETGPYEQYF,TGTGCCAGCAGTGAGACAGGTCCCTACGAGCAGTACTTC
TRBV27,TRBJ1-2,.,.,CASSLSTGYGYTF,TGTGCCAGCAGTTTATCTACAGGCTATGGCTACACCTTC
TRBV5-4,TRBJ1-1,.,.,CASSPTTGNTEAFF,TGTGCCAGCAGCCCCACGACAGGGAACACTGAAGCTTTCTTT